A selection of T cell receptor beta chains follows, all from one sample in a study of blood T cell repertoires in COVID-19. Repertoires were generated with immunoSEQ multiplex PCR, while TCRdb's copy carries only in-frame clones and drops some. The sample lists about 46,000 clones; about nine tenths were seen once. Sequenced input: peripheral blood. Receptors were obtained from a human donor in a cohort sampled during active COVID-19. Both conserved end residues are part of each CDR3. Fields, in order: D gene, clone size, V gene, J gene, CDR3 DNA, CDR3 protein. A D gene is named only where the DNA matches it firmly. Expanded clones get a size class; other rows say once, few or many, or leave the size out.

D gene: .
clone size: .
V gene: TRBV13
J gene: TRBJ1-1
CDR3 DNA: TGTGCCAGCAGCCCCCTCGGCACTGAAGCTTTCTTT
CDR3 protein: CASSPLGTEAFF

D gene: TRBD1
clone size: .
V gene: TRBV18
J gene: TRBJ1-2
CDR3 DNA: TGTGCCAGCTCACCACCGGTCGGGACAGCATATGGCTACACCTTC
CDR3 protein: CASSPPVGTAYGYTF

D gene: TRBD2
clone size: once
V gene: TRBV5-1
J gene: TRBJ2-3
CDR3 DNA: TGCGCCAGCTCCGCGACTAGCGGGGGGGGAAGCACAGATACGCAGTATTTT
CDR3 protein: CASSATSGGGSTDTQYF

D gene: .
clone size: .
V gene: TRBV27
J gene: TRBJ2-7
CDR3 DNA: TGTGCCAGCAGCTCCGGACAGTCCTACGAGCAGTACTTC
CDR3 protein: CASSSGQSYEQYF

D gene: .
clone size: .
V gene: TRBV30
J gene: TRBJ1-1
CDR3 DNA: TGTGCCTGGAGTTTTTTCGAATGGAGGAACACTGAAGCTTTCTTT
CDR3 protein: CAWSFFEWRNTEAFF

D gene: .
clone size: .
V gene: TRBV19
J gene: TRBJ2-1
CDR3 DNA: TGTGCCAGTAGTATAGACGCCTACAATGAGCAGTTCTTC
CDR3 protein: CASSIDAYNEQFF

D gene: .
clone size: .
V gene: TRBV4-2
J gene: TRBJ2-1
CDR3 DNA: TGTGCCAGCAGCCAAGATGAGTTCAATGAGCAGTTCTTC
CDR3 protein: CASSQDEFNEQFF

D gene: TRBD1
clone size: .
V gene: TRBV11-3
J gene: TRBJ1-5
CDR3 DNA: TGTGCCAGCAGCTTGGGACAGGGGGCGGATAGCAATCAGCCCCAGCATTTT
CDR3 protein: CASSLGQGADSNQPQHF

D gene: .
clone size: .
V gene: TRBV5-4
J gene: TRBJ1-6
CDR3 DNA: TGTGCCAGCAGCCCCGACCTCGGGTCACCCCTCCACTTT
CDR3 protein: CASSPDLGSPLHF

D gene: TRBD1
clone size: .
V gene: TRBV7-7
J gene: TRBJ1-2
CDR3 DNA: TGTGCCAGCAGCTTTCAGATCCCTCTCTCAGGGGGCGGTTACTATGGCTACACCTTC
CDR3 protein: CASSFQIPLSGGGYYGYTF

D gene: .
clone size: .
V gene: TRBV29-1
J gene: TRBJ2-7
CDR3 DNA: TGCAGCGCTCAAGACGGGGATGTCGAGCAGTACTTC
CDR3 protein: CSAQDGDVEQYF

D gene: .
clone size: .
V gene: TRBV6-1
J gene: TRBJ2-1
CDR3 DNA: TGTGCCAGCAGTGACGGGCGGGGAGTCTACAATGAGCAGTTCTTC
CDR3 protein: CASSDGRGVYNEQFF

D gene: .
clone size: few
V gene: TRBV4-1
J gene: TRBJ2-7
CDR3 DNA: TGCGCCAGCAGCCCCCTGACAAACTCCTACGAGCAGTACTTC
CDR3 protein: CASSPLTNSYEQYF

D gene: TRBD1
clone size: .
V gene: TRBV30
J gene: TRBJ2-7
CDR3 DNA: TGTGCCTGGGGGACAGGGGGGTTGGACGAGCAGTACTTC
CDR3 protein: CAWGTGGLDEQYF

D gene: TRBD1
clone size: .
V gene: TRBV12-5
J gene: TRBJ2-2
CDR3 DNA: TGTGCTAGTGGTTTAGACAGGGCGGTCGGGGAGCTGTTTTTT
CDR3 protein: CASGLDRAVGELFF

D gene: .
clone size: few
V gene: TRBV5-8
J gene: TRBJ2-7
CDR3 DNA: TGTGCCAGCAGCTTGGGGACATCTTCCTACGAGCAGTACTTC
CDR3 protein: CASSLGTSSYEQYF

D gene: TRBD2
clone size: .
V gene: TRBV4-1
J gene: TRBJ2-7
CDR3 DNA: TGCGCCAGCAGCCAACGACTAGCGGGAACCTACGAGCAGTACTTC
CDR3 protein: CASSQRLAGTYEQYF

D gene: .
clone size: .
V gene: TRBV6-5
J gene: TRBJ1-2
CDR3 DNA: TGTGCCAGCATCCGGGGCTATGGCTACACCTTC
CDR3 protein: CASIRGYGYTF

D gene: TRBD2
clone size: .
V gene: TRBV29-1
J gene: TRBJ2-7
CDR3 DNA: TGCAGCGTGGGGGGGGACTACGAGCAGTACTTC
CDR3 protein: CSVGGDYEQYF

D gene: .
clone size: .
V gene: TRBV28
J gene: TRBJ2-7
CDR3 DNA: TGTGCCAGCAGTTTCACCTACGAGCAGTACTTC
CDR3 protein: CASSFTYEQYF

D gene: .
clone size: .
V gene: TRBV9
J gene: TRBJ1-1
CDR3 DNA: TGTGCCAGCAGCGTCGGGCAGGGCATAGCTTTCTTT
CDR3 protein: CASSVGQGIAFF

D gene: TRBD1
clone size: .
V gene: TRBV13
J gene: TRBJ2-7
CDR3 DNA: TGTGCCAGCAGCCTGCGGACAGGGGTTAACCCCGAGCAGTACTTC
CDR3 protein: CASSLRTGVNPEQYF

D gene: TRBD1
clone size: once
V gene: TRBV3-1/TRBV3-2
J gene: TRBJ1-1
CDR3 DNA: TGTGCCAGCAGCCACGGGACAGGGGACACTGAAGCTTTCTTT
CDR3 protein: CASSHGTGDTEAFF

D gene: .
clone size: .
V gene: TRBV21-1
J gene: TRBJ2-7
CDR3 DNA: TGTGCCAGCAGCGCTCGGGGACAGGGGGCATCAGGCCCCTCCGAGCAGTACTTC
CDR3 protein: CASSARGQGASGPSEQYF

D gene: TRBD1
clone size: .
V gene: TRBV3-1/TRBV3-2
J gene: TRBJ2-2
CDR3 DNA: TGTGCCAGCAGCCAAGTTTGGGCAGGGGGTCGGACCGGGGAGCTGTTTTTT
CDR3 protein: CASSQVWAGGRTGELFF

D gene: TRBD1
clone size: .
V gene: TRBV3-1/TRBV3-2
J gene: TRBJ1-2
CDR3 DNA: TGTGCCAGCAGCCAGTCGACAGGGTTGAGCTACACCTTC
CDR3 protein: CASSQSTGLSYTF

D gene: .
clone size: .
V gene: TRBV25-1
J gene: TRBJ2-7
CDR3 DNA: TGTGCCAGCAGTGAGGACTTAAACCCCTACGAGCAGTACTTC
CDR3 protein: CASSEDLNPYEQYF

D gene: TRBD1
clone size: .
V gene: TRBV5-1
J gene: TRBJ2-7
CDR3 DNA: TGCGCCAGCAGCTTGGGCCTCCGGGACAGAGCCTACGAGCAGTACTTC
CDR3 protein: CASSLGLRDRAYEQYF

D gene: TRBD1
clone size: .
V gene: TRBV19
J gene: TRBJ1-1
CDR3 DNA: TGTGCCAGTAGTAAGGGGACAGGCGAGGAGAACACTGAAGCTTTCTTT
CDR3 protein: CASSKGTGEENTEAFF

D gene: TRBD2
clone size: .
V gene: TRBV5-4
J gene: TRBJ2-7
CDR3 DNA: TGTGCCAGCAGCCCCTCAGCGGGGGGACCGGGGGAGCAGTACTTC
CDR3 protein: CASSPSAGGPGEQYF

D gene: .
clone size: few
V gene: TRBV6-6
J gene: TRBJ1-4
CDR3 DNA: TGTGCCAGCAGGCCCGGGGTTACTAATGAAAAACTGTTTTTT
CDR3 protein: CASRPGVTNEKLFF

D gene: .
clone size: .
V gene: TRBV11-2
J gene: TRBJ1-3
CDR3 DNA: TGTGCCAGCAGCGCCGGACTGAACTCTGGAAACACCATATATTTT
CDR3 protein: CASSAGLNSGNTIYF

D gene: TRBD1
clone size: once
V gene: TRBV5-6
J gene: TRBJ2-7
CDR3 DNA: TGTGCCAGCAGCTTCAGGGGGCACTACGAGCAGTACTTC
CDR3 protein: CASSFRGHYEQYF

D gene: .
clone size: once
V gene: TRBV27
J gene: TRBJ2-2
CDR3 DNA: TGTGCCAGCAGTAGGGGGACCTCTGCCGGGGAGCTGTTTTTT
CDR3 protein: CASSRGTSAGELFF

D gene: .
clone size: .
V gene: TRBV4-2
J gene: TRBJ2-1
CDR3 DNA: TGTGCCAGCAGCCAAGATCTGACTAGCAATGAGCAGTTCTTC
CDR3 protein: CASSQDLTSNEQFF

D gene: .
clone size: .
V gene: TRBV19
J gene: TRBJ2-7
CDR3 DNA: TGTGCCAGTAGAGACAGCTACGAGCAGTACTTC
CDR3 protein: CASRDSYEQYF

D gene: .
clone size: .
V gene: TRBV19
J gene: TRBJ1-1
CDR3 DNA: TGTGCCAGCAATCAGGGATACACTGAAGCTTTCTTT
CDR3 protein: CASNQGYTEAFF

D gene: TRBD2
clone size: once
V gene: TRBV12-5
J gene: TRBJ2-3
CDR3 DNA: TGTGCTCGTGGGGGGGGCGCGGGGGGGCCGACAGATACGCAGTATTTT
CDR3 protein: CARGGGAGGPTDTQYF

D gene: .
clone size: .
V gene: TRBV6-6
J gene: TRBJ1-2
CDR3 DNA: TGTGCCAGCAGTTACTGGGAGTCTAACTATGGCTACACCTTC
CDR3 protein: CASSYWESNYGYTF

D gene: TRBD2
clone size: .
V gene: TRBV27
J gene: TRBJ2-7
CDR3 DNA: TGTGCCAGCAGTTTCCCCAAGCGGGAGGAAGGCGAGCAGTACTTC
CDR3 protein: CASSFPKREEGEQYF

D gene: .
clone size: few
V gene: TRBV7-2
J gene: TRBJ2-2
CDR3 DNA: TGTGCCAGCAGCTTCGGGGGCACCGGGGAGCTGTTTTTT
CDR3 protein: CASSFGGTGELFF

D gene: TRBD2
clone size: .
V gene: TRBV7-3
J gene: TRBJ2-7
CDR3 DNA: TGTGCCAGCACCTTTAGACGCGGGAGCCTCTTCTACGAGCAGTACTTC
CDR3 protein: CASTFRRGSLFYEQYF

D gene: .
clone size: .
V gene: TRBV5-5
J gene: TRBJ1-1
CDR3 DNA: TGTGCCAGCAGCTTCGGCCAGGGCCGGTCTGAAGCTTTCTTT
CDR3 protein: CASSFGQGRSEAFF

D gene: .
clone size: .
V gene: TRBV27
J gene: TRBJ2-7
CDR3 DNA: TGTGCCAGCAGTTTAGGTTTGGAGCGCGAGCAGTACTTC
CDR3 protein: CASSLGLEREQYF

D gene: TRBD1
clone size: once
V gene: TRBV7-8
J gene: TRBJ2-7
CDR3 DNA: TGTGCCAGCAGCCCCCGGACAGGGGTCGGGTACGAGCAGTACTTC
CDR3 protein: CASSPRTGVGYEQYF

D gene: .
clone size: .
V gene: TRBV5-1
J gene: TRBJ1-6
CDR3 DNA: TGCGCCAGCAGCTTGGATCAGGGAAATTCACCCCTCCACTTT
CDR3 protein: CASSLDQGNSPLHF

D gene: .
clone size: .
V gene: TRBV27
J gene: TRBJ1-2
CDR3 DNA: TGTGCCAGCAGTTTAAGCGGGGTTGGTGGCTACACCTTC
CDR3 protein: CASSLSGVGGYTF

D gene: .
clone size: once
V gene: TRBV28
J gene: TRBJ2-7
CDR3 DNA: TGTGCCAGCAGATTGAGGGGGGTGAGCGGGACGGGAACCTACGAGCAGTACTTC
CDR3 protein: CASRLRGVSGTGTYEQYF

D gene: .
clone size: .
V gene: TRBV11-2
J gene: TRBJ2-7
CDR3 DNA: TGTGCCAGCAGCTTAGGGTTTCTAGGCTACGAGCAGTACTTC
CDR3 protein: CASSLGFLGYEQYF

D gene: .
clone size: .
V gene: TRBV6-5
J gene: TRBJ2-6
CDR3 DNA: TGTGCCAGCAGTTCCCGGGATGCCGGGGCCAACGTCCTGACTTTC
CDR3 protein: CASSSRDAGANVLTF

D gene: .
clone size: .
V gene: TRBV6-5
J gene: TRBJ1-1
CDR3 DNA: TGTGCCAGCAGGAACACCTTGAACACTGAAGCTTTCTTT
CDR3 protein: CASRNTLNTEAFF

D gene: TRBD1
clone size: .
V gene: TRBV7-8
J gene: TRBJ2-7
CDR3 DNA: TGTGCCAGCAGCTCCGCCGGGACAGAGGCCTACGAGCAGTACTTC
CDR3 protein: CASSSAGTEAYEQYF

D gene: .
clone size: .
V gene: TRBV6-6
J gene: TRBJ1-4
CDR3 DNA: TGTGCCAGCAGCCCGGGACTGAGTAATGAAAAACTGTTTTTT
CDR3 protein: CASSPGLSNEKLFF

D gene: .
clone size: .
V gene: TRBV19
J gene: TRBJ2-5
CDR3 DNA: TGTGCCAGTAGCGAACCCGTGGGGCACCGAGAGACCCAGTACTTC
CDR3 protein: CASSEPVGHRETQYF

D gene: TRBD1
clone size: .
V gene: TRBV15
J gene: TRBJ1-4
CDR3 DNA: TGTGCCACCAGAAGGCCCGGGACAGGGGGCGAAAAACTGTTTTTT
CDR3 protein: CATRRPGTGGEKLFF

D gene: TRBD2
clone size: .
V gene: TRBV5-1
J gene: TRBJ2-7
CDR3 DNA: TGCGCCAGCAGCTTTTTAGCGGGAGAGGGCGAGCAGTACTTC
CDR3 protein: CASSFLAGEGEQYF